The rows below give T cell receptor beta chains drawn from one sample of a study of Ad26.COV2.S vaccination and SARS-CoV-2 variants. The assay was immunoSEQ multiplex PCR, and TCRdb's table has in-frame clones only and misses some. The top ten clones hold about 4.5% of a sample with roughly 400,000 clones, about 90% of them seen once. The sample was peripheral blood, taken in a trial of Ad26.COV2.S vaccine versus placebo. The receptors stem from a person between 18 and 65 years old who received the Ad26.COV2.S COVID-19 vaccine or a placebo. Both conserved end residues are part of each CDR3. A D gene is named only where the DNA matches it firmly. Size tells how often a clone was seen (once, few, many) or the class of an expanded clone, and some rows leave it out.

d_call | j_call | cdr3_length | clone_size | v_call | cdr3_aa | cdr3_nt
TRBD1 | TRBJ2-2 | 16 | . | TRBV10-3 | CAIRLTGTDNTGELFF | TGTGCCATCAGACTAACCGGGACAGACAACACCGGGGAGCTGTTTTTT
. | TRBJ1-1 | 13 | . | TRBV15 | CATSPRSLQGAFF | TGTGCCACCAGCCCCCGGTCCCTTCAAGGAGCTTTCTTT
. | TRBJ2-7 | 17 | . | TRBV21-1 | CASSKKKRGQEYFEQYF | TGTGCCAGCAGCAAAAAAAAACGGGGACAGGAGTACTTCGAGCAGTACTTC
. | TRBJ2-7 | 13 | . | TRBV19 | CASSMTDYYEQYF | TGTGCCAGTAGTATGACAGACTACTACGAGCAGTACTTC
TRBD2 | TRBJ2-7 | 16 | . | TRBV4-2 | CASSRNSGRTRDEQYF | TGTGCCAGCAGCCGAAATAGCGGGAGGACTCGCGACGAGCAGTACTTC
TRBD2 | TRBJ2-1 | 15 | . | TRBV6-5 | CASREGTSGYNEQFF | TGTGCCAGCCGAGAGGGGACTAGCGGCTACAATGAGCAGTTCTTC
. | TRBJ1-2 | 16 | . | TRBV6-2/TRBV6-3 | CASSSWEDPPSYGYTF | TGTGCCAGCAGTTCATGGGAGGATCCACCGAGCTATGGCTACACCTTC
. | TRBJ1-5 | 13 | . | TRBV20-1 | CSASPPGNQPQHF | TGCAGTGCTAGTCCACCCGGCAATCAGCCCCAGCATTTT
. | TRBJ2-7 | 13 | . | TRBV12-5 | CASGIVSGVEQYF | TGTGCTAGTGGTATAGTATCGGGGGTAGAGCAGTACTTC
. | TRBJ2-7 | 13 | . | TRBV2 | CASSVQQTYEQYF | TGTGCCAGCAGTGTTCAGCAGACTTACGAGCAGTACTTC
. | TRBJ1-5 | 13 | once | TRBV15 | CATSRGRDQPQHF | TGTGCCACCAGCAGGGGAAGGGACCAGCCCCAGCATTTT
TRBD2 | TRBJ2-3 | 15 | . | TRBV30 | CAWSKSGRATDTQYF | TGTGCCTGGAGTAAAAGCGGGAGGGCCACAGATACGCAGTATTTT
TRBD2 | TRBJ2-1 | 17 | . | TRBV14 | CASSPPGLAAGNNEQFF | TGTGCCAGCAGCCCACCAGGACTAGCGGCCGGGAACAATGAGCAGTTCTTC
TRBD1 | TRBJ1-1 | 13 | few | TRBV10-3 | CAIRDREATEAFF | TGTGCCATAAGGGACAGGGAGGCCACTGAAGCTTTCTTT
TRBD2 | TRBJ2-1 | 21 | . | TRBV27 | CASSWLPPGLAGGGTYNEQFF | TGTGCCAGCAGTTGGCTTCCGCCGGGACTAGCGGGAGGAGGAACCTACAATGAGCAGTTCTTC
TRBD1 | TRBJ2-5 | 14 | . | TRBV28 | CASRQGPSQETQYF | TGTGCCAGTAGACAGGGTCCATCCCAAGAGACCCAGTACTTC